The 4 T cell receptor beta chains given below trace back to one sample, sequenced in a study of beta chain features in type 1 diabetes. The whole isolated RNA underwent reverse transcription, so sequencing captured expressed TCRB transcripts. Sequencing was performed with immunoSEQ multiplex PCR; in TCRdb, only in-frame clones are kept and a portion is missing. The profile covers under 950,000 clones, with 15% to 20% appearing a single time and 0.023% taken by the ten largest. The sample comprised naive CD4+ T cells from blood. The receptors here all came from a woman between 18 and 30 years old in good health.

The chain joins TRBV7-9 to TRBJ2-2; D may be TRBD1 (5 bases). The CDR3 sequence is 14 residues long. Deletions cut 1 base from V and 6 bases from J, with 9 bases between. Germline-derived CDR1 and CDR2 are SEHNR and FQNEAQ (reference sequence). DNA for the CDR3: TGTGCCAGCAGCTTAGTCAGGGTTTCCGGGGAGCTGTTTTTT. Translation: CASSLVRVSGELFF.

The chain has TRBV19 and TRBJ2-3, with D perhaps matching TRBD2 (5 bases). V lost 3 bases, J lost 6 bases, and 13 bases lay in between. CDR1 and CDR2 (germline): LNHDA, SQIVND (reference sequence). The CDR3 totals 14 residues. CDR3 coding DNA: TGTGCCAGTAGTATGGACGGAGGTCCCGATACGCAGTATTTT. This encodes CASSMDGGPDTQYF.

This clone was found a few times. The CDR3 DNA reads TGCGCCAGCAGCCAAGAGGTTTTCTCTGGAAACACCATATATTTT. It specifies CASSQEVFSGNTIYF. This chain links TRBV4-1 with TRBJ1-3; D call uncertain. The CDR3 has 15 amino acids. V shed 0 bases and J shed 0 bases, with 6 bases lying between them. Germline V gene data show CDR1 as MGHRA and CDR2 as YSYEKL.

This clone was picked up a small number of times. The genes are TRBV6-1 and TRBJ1-4, with D possibly matching TRBD1 (5 bases). The CDR3 length is 14 residues. Germline CDR1 is MNHNS and CDR2 is SASEGT. V lost 6 bases to trimming and J lost 10 bases, with 18 bases between them. CDR3 in amino acids: CASSDRDGVRKLFF. For the CDR3, the DNA is TGTGCCAGCAGCGATCGGGACGGGGTGCGAAAACTGTTTTTT.